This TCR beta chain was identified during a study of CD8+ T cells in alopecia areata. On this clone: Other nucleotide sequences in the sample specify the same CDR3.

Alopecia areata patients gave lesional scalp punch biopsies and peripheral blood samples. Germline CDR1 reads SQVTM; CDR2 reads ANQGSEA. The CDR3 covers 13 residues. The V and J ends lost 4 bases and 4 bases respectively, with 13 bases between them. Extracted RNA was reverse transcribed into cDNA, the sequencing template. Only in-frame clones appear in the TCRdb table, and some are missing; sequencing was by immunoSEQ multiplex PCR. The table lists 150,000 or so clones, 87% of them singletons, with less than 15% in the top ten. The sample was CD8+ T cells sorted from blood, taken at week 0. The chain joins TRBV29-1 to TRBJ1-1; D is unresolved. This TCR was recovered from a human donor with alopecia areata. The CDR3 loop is CSVVAGLGTEAFF. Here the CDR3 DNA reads TGCAGCGTTGTTGCTGGGCTGGGCACTGAAGCTTTCTTT.